In its sample, the clone carrying this TCR beta chain was seen a few times. This specimen belongs to a study of blood T cell repertoires in COVID-19. Each recovered donor of Cohort 3 presented with two negative PCRs, clearance, or symptom resolution. Authors' data handling: Amplification of reference gene primers provided the estimated nucleated cell counts. TCRdb keeps only in-frame clones here, not all; method: immunoSEQ multiplex PCR. Clone size and V and J calls were adopted from that table, with D and trimming inferred from the DNA. The data contain roughly 150,000 clones, about 80% of them singletons. Sequenced sample: PBMCs or T cells enriched from blood (not recorded which). This receptor was identified in a woman aged 55-69 years who had recovered from COVID-19.

Written as DNA, the CDR3 is TGTGCCAGCAGTGATCCGGGACAGGGTAGTAGGGATGGCTACACCTTC. Its protein is CASSDPGQGSRDGYTF. The chain recombines TRBV6-1 with TRBJ1-2; 9 nucleotides line up with TRBD1. The CDR3 covers 16 residues. J gave up 6 bases and V 3 bases, and 11 bases lay outside the gene matches. Looked up from germline, CDR1 is MNHNS and CDR2 is SASEGT.